A selection of T cell receptor beta chains follows, all from one sample in a study of blood T cell repertoires in COVID-19. Repertoires were generated with immunoSEQ multiplex PCR, while TCRdb's copy carries only in-frame clones and drops some. Among some 250,000 clones listed, 75% to 90% were seen once. The sample was PBMCs or T cells enriched from blood (not recorded which). These TCRs come from a woman aged 40 to 50 with acute COVID-19. The CDR3 runs from the conserved cysteine through the conserved F or W. The D gene is left open where the match is weak. Size is omitted from some rows. Given values are once, few, many or a class for expanded clones.

>TRBV5-1|TRBJ2-2|.|TRBD2|18
TGCGCCAGCAGCTTGGCCGGGACTAGCGGATTTAACACCGGGGAGCTGTTTTTT
CASSLAGTSGFNTGELFF
>TRBV4-2|TRBJ2-1|.|.|15
TGTGCCAGCAGCCAAGACCCAACAGGTTTAAATGAGCAGTTCTTC
CASSQDPTGLNEQFF
>TRBV19|TRBJ1-2|.|.|15
TGTGCCAGTACCGGGTACCACAGGGTTCGTTGGGGCTACACCTTC
CASTGYHRVRWGYTF
>TRBV19|TRBJ1-3|.|TRBD1|14
TGTGCCAGTCTACCTCGGGACAGTCGGAACACCATATATTTT
CASLPRDSRNTIYF
>TRBV12-3/TRBV12-4|TRBJ2-7|once|.|12
TGTGCCAGCAGTACAGGGTCGAGGGAGCAGTACTTC
CASSTGSREQYF
>TRBV11-2|TRBJ2-4|.|.|15
TGTGCCAGCAGCTATATTATGCGTCAAAAAAACATTCAGTACTTC
CASSYIMRQKNIQYF
>TRBV5-5|TRBJ2-1|.|.|11
TGTGCCAGCAGCTTGAGGGGGGAGCAGTTCTTC
CASSLRGEQFF
>TRBV12-5|TRBJ1-3|.|.|14
TGTGCTAGTGGTTTGGCCAGCTCTGGAAACACCATATATTTT
CASGLASSGNTIYF
>TRBV5-5|TRBJ2-1|.|TRBD1|14
TGTGCCAGCAGCCTGTTGACAGGGGAGGATGAGCAGTTCTTC
CASSLLTGEDEQFF
>TRBV15|TRBJ1-6|.|.|18
TGTGCCACCAGCAGAGTCAGAGGCCCGAGGGTTCTGGGCGCACCCCTCCACTTT
CATSRVRGPRVLGAPLHF
>TRBV23-1|TRBJ2-1|.|TRBD1|16
TGCGCCAGCGATGGGACCGGGGACAGGGAATACAATGAGCAGTTCTTC
CASDGTGDREYNEQFF
>TRBV11-2|TRBJ2-7|.|TRBD2|14
TGTGCCAGCGCAGCTCGTACTAGCGGGATCGAGCAGTACTTC
CASAARTSGIEQYF
>TRBV6-5|TRBJ2-1|.|TRBD1|16
TGTGCCAGCAGTTACTCTATGGACAGGACCTTTGATGAGCAGTTCTTC
CASSYSMDRTFDEQFF
>TRBV30|TRBJ1-5|.|.|13
TGTGCCTGGGCAAACGGGTTCAATCAGCCCCAGCATTTT
CAWANGFNQPQHF
>TRBV12-3/TRBV12-4|TRBJ1-2|.|TRBD1|13
TGTGCCAGCAGTTGGGACAGGGACTATGGCTACACCTTC
CASSWDRDYGYTF
>TRBV4-1|TRBJ2-1|.|.|16
TGCGCCAGCAGCCAACCGATGGGGCGCTCCTACAATGAGCAGTTCTTC
CASSQPMGRSYNEQFF
>TRBV19|TRBJ2-7|.|TRBD1|16
TGTGCCAGTAGTATCGGATCGGGGACAGGGGCTACCGAGCAGTACTTC
CASSIGSGTGATEQYF
>TRBV6-5|TRBJ2-7|.|.|15
TGTGCCAGCACCGAGCCCGGGACAAGACTTTACGAGCAGTACTTC
CASTEPGTRLYEQYF
>TRBV19|TRBJ1-1|.|.|11
TGTGCCAGTAGTGCGGACAGTGAAGCTTTCTTT
CASSADSEAFF
>TRBV4-1|TRBJ2-2|once|.|15
TGCGCCAGCAGCCAAGAGACTAGGAGGGCCGGGGAGCTGTTTTTT
CASSQETRRAGELFF
>TRBV19|TRBJ2-5|.|TRBD1|14
TGTGCCAGTAGTCCCGGACAGGCAGGGGAGACCCAGTACTTC
CASSPGQAGETQYF
>TRBV27|TRBJ1-2|.|TRBD1|13
TGTGCCAGCAGTTTCGACAGGGGAATTGGCTACACCTTC
CASSFDRGIGYTF
>TRBV5-6|TRBJ2-7|once|TRBD1|15
TGTGCCAGCAGCGCCGGACAGGGGGCGCGGTACGAGCAGTACTTC
CASSAGQGARYEQYF
>TRBV18|TRBJ2-3|.|TRBD1|14
TGTGCCAGCTCACCAGTCAGGGGGCTAAATACGCAGTATTTT
CASSPVRGLNTQYF
>TRBV6-6|TRBJ2-7|.|TRBD2|15
TGTGCCAGCAGCCCTCCGGGAGGCAGACGATTCGAGCAGTACTTC
CASSPPGGRRFEQYF
>TRBV5-4|TRBJ2-7|.|TRBD2|16
TGTGCCAGCAGCTTATCGGCGGGAGGGCCTGGGCTCGAGCAGTACTTC
CASSLSAGGPGLEQYF
>TRBV7-3|TRBJ2-1|.|.|15
TGTGCCAGCAGCTTTACTGCCGGTTCGTCATTTGAGCAGTTCTTC
CASSFTAGSSFEQFF
>TRBV7-7|TRBJ2-7|.|.|13
TGTGCTAGCAGCCCGGAGGAATCCTACGAGCAGTACTTC
CASSPEESYEQYF
>TRBV18|TRBJ1-2|once|.|15
TGTGCCAGCTCACCAGGGGCAGAAAGGGTGCGAGGCTACACCTTC
CASSPGAERVRGYTF
>TRBV11-3|TRBJ2-1|.|TRBD2|15
TGTGCCAGCAGCTTAGGAACTAGCGGATACAATGAGCAGTTCTTC
CASSLGTSGYNEQFF
>TRBV11-1|TRBJ2-4|.|.|13
TGTGCCAGCAGCTTAGTGGGGGGAAACATTCAGTACTTC
CASSLVGGNIQYF
>TRBV1|TRBJ1-5|once|.|17
TGCACCAGCAGCCAAGCAGAGTTCCAGGGGAGCAATCAGCCCCAGCATTTT
CTSSQAEFQGSNQPQHF
>TRBV4-2|TRBJ2-2|.|.|17
TGTGCCAGCAGCCAAGATAAGGGCAGGGGAGACACCGGGGAGCTGTTTTTT
CASSQDKGRGDTGELFF
>TRBV7-9|TRBJ1-1|.|TRBD1|16
TGTGCCAGCAGCCGACCGGGGGACAGTTCGAACACTGAAGCTTTCTTT
CASSRPGDSSNTEAFF
>TRBV7-9|TRBJ2-5|.|TRBD1|15
TGTGCCAGCAGTTCCCTCACAGGGGACCGAGAGACCCAGTACTTC
CASSSLTGDRETQYF
>TRBV27|TRBJ1-2|.|.|10
TGTGCCAGCAGGCAGTATGGCTACACCTTC
CASRQYGYTF
>TRBV14|TRBJ2-1|.|TRBD2|15
TGTGCCAGCAGTCAAACTAGCGGAGGAGGCAATGAGCAGTTCTTC
CASSQTSGGGNEQFF
>TRBV6-5|TRBJ1-4|.|.|15
TGTGCCAGCACACGCCATGCGGGGGGCGGTGAAAAACTGTTTTTT
CASTRHAGGGEKLFF
>TRBV5-4|TRBJ2-5|.|.|12
TGTGCCAGCAGCCACAGGGACGAGACCCAGTACTTC
CASSHRDETQYF
>TRBV27|TRBJ2-7|.|TRBD1|15
TGTGCCAGCAGTTTGGCGGGACAGGGGTTCGACGAGCAGTACTTC
CASSLAGQGFDEQYF
>TRBV24-1|TRBJ1-5|.|.|14
TGTGCCACCGGCGAGGGAATGAGCAATCAGCCCCAGCATTTT
CATGEGMSNQPQHF
>TRBV29-1|TRBJ2-5|.|TRBD2|17
TGCAGCGCCTTACTAGCGGGAGCGGTGGGGTTCCAAGAGACCCAGTACTTC
CSALLAGAVGFQETQYF
>TRBV7-8|TRBJ1-4|.|.|14
TGTGCCAGCAGCCCAACCGGAGGGATTGAAAAACTGTTTTTT
CASSPTGGIEKLFF
>TRBV11-2|TRBJ2-7|.|TRBD1|18
TGTGCCAGCAGCTTAGTAGACAGGGTTTTCGGGTCGGGCTACGAGCAGTACTTC
CASSLVDRVFGSGYEQYF
>TRBV3-1/TRBV3-2|TRBJ2-7|.|TRBD1|14
TGTGCCAGCAGTCTGGACAGGGGCTCCTACGAGCAGTACTTC
CASSLDRGSYEQYF
>TRBV30|TRBJ1-1|few|TRBD1|12
TGTGCCTGGAACAGGGGGAACACTGAAGCTTTCTTT
CAWNRGNTEAFF
>TRBV2|TRBJ2-3|few|.|15
TGTGCCAGCACCGCCCGGAGCGGGAGCACAGATACGCAGTATTTT
CASTARSGSTDTQYF
>TRBV5-3|TRBJ2-7|.|.|12
TGTGCCAGAAGCTACCGTTGGCCGCCGCAGTACTTC
CARSYRWPPQYF
>TRBV5-5|TRBJ2-4|few|TRBD1|14
TGTGCCAGCATCGACACAGGGGGCCCAAACATTCAGTACTTC
CASIDTGGPNIQYF
>TRBV2|TRBJ1-5|.|.|15
TGTGCCAGCAGTGGGGGATCATCTACAGGGCCGCCCCAGCATTTT
CASSGGSSTGPPQHF
>TRBV9|TRBJ1-2|.|.|17
TGTGCCAGCACCCGGACCGGACAGCCTGATGGGGGATATGGCTACACCTTC
CASTRTGQPDGGYGYTF
>TRBV27|TRBJ2-7|once|.|14
TGTGCCAGCTCGGTGACCGGGGAAAACTACGAGCAGTACTTC
CASSVTGENYEQYF
>TRBV30|TRBJ1-2|.|.|11
TGTGCCTGGGCGGTCAGGGCAGGCTACACCTTC
CAWAVRAGYTF
>TRBV4-1|TRBJ1-5|.|TRBD1|14
TGCGCCAGCAGCCAGGGACAGGGTAATCAGCCCCAGCATTTT
CASSQGQGNQPQHF
>TRBV25-1|TRBJ1-5|few|TRBD1|17
TGTGCCAGCAGTGAATCGGGGACAGGGAGAGGCAATCAGCCCCAGCATTTT
CASSESGTGRGNQPQHF
>TRBV3-1/TRBV3-2|TRBJ1-2|.|.|15
TGTGCCAGCAGCCAAGATAGCCAGGGCGGCTATGGCTACACCTTC
CASSQDSQGGYGYTF